These T cell receptor beta chains were read from a single sample in a study of PD-1 blockade in classical Hodgkin lymphoma. Measured with immunoSEQ multiplex PCR; TCRdb has only the in-frame clones, and not every one. The table records about 36,000 clones, roughly three quarters of them present only once. The sample in question was peripheral blood mononuclear cells (PBMCs), obtained before the second cycle of nivolumab. The origin of the receptors is a human donor with classical Hodgkin lymphoma. Each CDR3 is given with its conserved first and last residue. Each record gives: V gene, D gene, clone size, J gene, CDR3 length, CDR3 DNA, CDR3 protein. The D gene is left open where the match is weak. The size of a clone is reported for some rows only, either as once, few or many, or as a class for expanded clones.

>TRBV4-3|-|-|TRBJ2-5|16
TGCGCCAGCAGCCAAGATGGTCCTGGACATAAAGAGACCCAGTACTTC
CASSQDGPGHKETQYF
>TRBV7-3|-|few|TRBJ1-3|15
TGTGCCAGCAGCTTAAAATTCCGGCCTGGAAACACCATATATTTT
CASSLKFRPGNTIYF
>TRBV7-2|-|once|TRBJ2-4|15
TGTGCCAGCAGCTGGGGCTTAGGATTGGTGGACATTCAGTACTTC
CASSWGLGLVDIQYF
>TRBV6-6|TRBD2|-|TRBJ2-7|16
TGTGCCAGCAGGCCCCCCCTAGCGGGAGGAAGAGACGAGCAGTACTTC
CASRPPLAGGRDEQYF
>TRBV2|-|-|TRBJ2-7|15
TGTGCCAGCAGCTCCGGCAGACAGGTCGGCTACGAGCAGTACTTC
CASSSGRQVGYEQYF
>TRBV19|TRBD2|-|TRBJ2-1|15
TGTGCCAGTAGTATGACTAGCGTCTCCTACAATGAGCAGTTCTTC
CASSMTSVSYNEQFF
>TRBV6-5|-|few|TRBJ1-2|14
TGTGCCAGCAGACGCGGACAGTCCCCCTATGGCTACACCTTC
CASRRGQSPYGYTF
>TRBV6-1|-|-|TRBJ2-7|13
TGTGCCAGCAGGAGGGGGGCCCCCTACGAGCAGTACTTC
CASRRGAPYEQYF
>TRBV4-1|-|medium-sized|TRBJ1-5|15
TGCGCCAGCAAGGGGGTTATATTTGGGGATCAGCCCCAGCATTTT
CASKGVIFGDQPQHF
>TRBV10-3|-|-|TRBJ2-7|12
TGTGCCATCAGTGAGTTTTCCTACGAGCAGTACTTC
CAISEFSYEQYF
>TRBV4-3|-|-|TRBJ1-6|16
TGCGCCAGCAGCCAAGAATTTACAGGGCCTAATTCACCCCTCCACTTT
CASSQEFTGPNSPLHF
>TRBV7-2|TRBD2|-|TRBJ2-3|13
TGTGCCAGCAATAGCGGGGGCACAGATACGCAGTATTTT
CASNSGGTDTQYF
>TRBV2|-|few|TRBJ1-3|15
TGTGCCAGCGGCACACAGGGTCTGATGGGAAACACCATATATTTT
CASGTQGLMGNTIYF
>TRBV5-8|-|few|TRBJ2-7|17
TGTGCCAGCAGCCAAGCCCAAGGAGGGGCGGGTAACTACGAGCAGTACTTC
CASSQAQGGAGNYEQYF
>TRBV7-9|-|once|TRBJ1-2|12
TGTGCCAGCAGCTACCCTAACTATGGCTACACCTTC
CASSYPNYGYTF
>TRBV2|-|-|TRBJ1-2|13
TGTGCCAGCAGTCTACAGGGTAACTATGGCTACACCTTC
CASSLQGNYGYTF
>TRBV19|-|-|TRBJ1-6|16
TGTGCCAGTAGCACCACCCAGGGAAAGGGGAATTCACCCCTCCACTTT
CASSTTQGKGNSPLHF
>TRBV30|-|-|TRBJ1-5|16
TGTGCCTGGAATCGCGGGGATAGGACGGCAAATCAGCCCCAGCATTTT
CAWNRGDRTANQPQHF